This T cell receptor (beta chain) was sequenced for a study of blood T cell dynamics during melanoma immunotherapy. A single count supports this clone. Time point given: pre-treatment baseline. This table comes from immunoSEQ multiplex PCR, and its TCRdb copy is limited to in-frame clones, with some not included. The table shows a few thousand clones, with roughly nine tenths occurring only once. Deletions cut 2 bases from V and 10 bases from J, with 14 bases between. CDR1 is LGHNT and CDR2 is FRNRAP in the germline V gene. The CDR3 has 14 amino acids. Sequences were derived from blood, sampled from a patient treated with checkpoint blockade. The sequence came from a human donor with melanoma. This chain uses TRBV12-5 with TRBJ1-4; D may be TRBD1 (5 bases). CDR3 nucleotide sequence: TGTGCTAGTGGTTTGTCCCAGGGTGACCGAAAACTGTTTTTT. Amino acid sequence: CASGLSQGDRKLFF. Full variable domain (rest looked up from reference TRBV12-5 and TRBJ1-4): DARVTQTPRHKVTEMGQEVTMRCQPILGHNTVFWYRQTMMQGLELLAYFRNRAPLDDSGMPKDRFSAEMPDATLATLKIQPSEPRDSAVYFCASGLSQGDRKLFFGSGTQLSVL.